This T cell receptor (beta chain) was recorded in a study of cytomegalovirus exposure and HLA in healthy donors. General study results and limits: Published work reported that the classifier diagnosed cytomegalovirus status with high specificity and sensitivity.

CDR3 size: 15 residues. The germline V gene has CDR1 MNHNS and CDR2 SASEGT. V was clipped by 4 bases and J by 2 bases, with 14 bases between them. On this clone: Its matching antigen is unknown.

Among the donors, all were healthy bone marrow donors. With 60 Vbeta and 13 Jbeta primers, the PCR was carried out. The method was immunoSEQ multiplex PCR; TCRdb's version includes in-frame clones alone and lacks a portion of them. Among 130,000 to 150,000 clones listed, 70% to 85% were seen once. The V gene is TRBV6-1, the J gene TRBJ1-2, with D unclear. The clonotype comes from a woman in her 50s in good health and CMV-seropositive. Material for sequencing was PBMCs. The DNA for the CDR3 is TGTGCCAGCAGTGCGGAGGCGGGTTCAAACTATGGCTACACCTTC. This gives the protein CASSAEAGSNYGYTF.